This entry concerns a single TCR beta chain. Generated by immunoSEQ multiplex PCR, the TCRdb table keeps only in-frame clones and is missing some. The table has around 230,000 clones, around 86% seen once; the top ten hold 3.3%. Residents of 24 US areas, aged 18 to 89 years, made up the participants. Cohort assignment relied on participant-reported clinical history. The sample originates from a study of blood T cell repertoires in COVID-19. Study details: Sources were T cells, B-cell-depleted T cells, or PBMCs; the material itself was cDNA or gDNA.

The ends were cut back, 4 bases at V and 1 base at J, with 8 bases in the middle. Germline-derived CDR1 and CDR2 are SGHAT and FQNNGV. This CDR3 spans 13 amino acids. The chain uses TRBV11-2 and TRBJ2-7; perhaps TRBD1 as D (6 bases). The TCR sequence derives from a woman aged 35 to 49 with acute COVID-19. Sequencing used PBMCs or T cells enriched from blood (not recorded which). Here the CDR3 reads CASSSDRSYEQYF. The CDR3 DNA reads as TGTGCCAGCAGCTCCGACAGGTCCTACGAGCAGTACTTC.